These T cell receptor beta chains were read from a single sample in a study of blood T cell repertoires in COVID-19. Libraries were prepared by immunoSEQ multiplex PCR; TCRdb keeps only in-frame clonotypes and omits some of them. The top ten hold around 10% of the sample, which has 70,000 to 80,000 clones, over 75% seen once. The sequenced sample was peripheral blood. The origin of the receptors is a man between 45 and 60 years old with acute or convalescent COVID-19. Both conserved end residues are part of each CDR3. The D gene is left open where the match is weak. Clone size is given for some rows only: seen once, a few or many times, or a class if the clone is expanded.

len: 17
v_gene: TRBV7-2
d_gene: TRBD2
j_gene: TRBJ2-1
abundance: NA
CDR3aa: CASSLGGARGGFNEQFF
CDR3nt: TGTGCCAGCAGCTTAGGGGGTGCTCGCGGGGGATTCAATGAGCAGTTCTTC

len: 12
v_gene: TRBV7-8
d_gene: NA
j_gene: TRBJ2-7
abundance: few
CDR3aa: CASSGRQYEQYF
CDR3nt: TGTGCCAGCAGCGGACGACAGTACGAGCAGTACTTC

len: 13
v_gene: TRBV29-1
d_gene: NA
j_gene: TRBJ2-2
abundance: NA
CDR3aa: CSVEGRNTGELFF
CDR3nt: TGCAGCGTTGAGGGGAGAAACACCGGGGAGCTGTTTTTT

len: 15
v_gene: TRBV5-4
d_gene: TRBD2
j_gene: TRBJ2-2
abundance: NA
CDR3aa: CASSFGGRGTGELFF
CDR3nt: TGTGCCAGCAGCTTTGGTGGGAGGGGTACCGGGGAGCTGTTTTTT

len: 13
v_gene: TRBV2
d_gene: TRBD1
j_gene: TRBJ1-2
abundance: NA
CDR3aa: CASRQQGFGGYTF
CDR3nt: TGTGCCAGCAGGCAACAGGGGTTTGGTGGCTACACCTTC

len: 13
v_gene: TRBV25-1
d_gene: TRBD2
j_gene: TRBJ2-3
abundance: NA
CDR3aa: CASGSGIGDTQYF
CDR3nt: TGTGCCAGCGGTAGCGGGATTGGTGATACGCAGTATTTT

len: 14
v_gene: TRBV9
d_gene: NA
j_gene: TRBJ1-1
abundance: NA
CDR3aa: CASSLRTENTEAFF
CDR3nt: TGTGCCAGCAGCTTACGGACAGAGAACACTGAAGCTTTCTTT

len: 13
v_gene: TRBV10-3
d_gene: TRBD1
j_gene: TRBJ1-1
abundance: NA
CDR3aa: CAISTGTNTEAFF
CDR3nt: TGTGCCATCTCGACAGGGACGAACACTGAAGCTTTCTTT

len: 14
v_gene: TRBV10-3
d_gene: NA
j_gene: TRBJ1-1
abundance: NA
CDR3aa: CAISEEGLPTEAFF
CDR3nt: TGTGCCATCAGTGAGGAGGGTTTGCCCACTGAAGCTTTCTTT

len: 14
v_gene: TRBV5-1
d_gene: TRBD1
j_gene: TRBJ1-2
abundance: once
CDR3aa: CASSLNPGGDGYTF
CDR3nt: TGCGCCAGCAGCTTGAATCCAGGGGGCGACGGCTACACCTTC

len: 15
v_gene: TRBV2
d_gene: NA
j_gene: TRBJ1-6
abundance: NA
CDR3aa: CASRLDTYYNSPLHF
CDR3nt: TGTGCCAGCAGGTTGGACACATACTATAATTCACCCCTCCACTTT

len: 16
v_gene: TRBV18
d_gene: NA
j_gene: TRBJ2-2
abundance: NA
CDR3aa: CASSPRQGDATGELFF
CDR3nt: TGTGCCAGCTCACCGAGGCAAGGTGATGCCACCGGGGAGCTGTTTTTT

len: 15
v_gene: TRBV7-3
d_gene: TRBD1
j_gene: TRBJ2-6
abundance: NA
CDR3aa: CASSWTGGGANVLTF
CDR3nt: TGTGCCAGCAGCTGGACAGGGGGCGGGGCCAACGTCCTGACTTTC